Below are 8 T cell receptor beta chains sequenced from a single sample in a study of post-analysis software for immune sequencing data. Study-wide results and caveats: Roughly five TRBV segments appeared more often in patients than in controls, and TRBV5-6, TRBV5-1 and TRBV20-1 were among these.

Unique molecular identifiers had been added to the TCR beta cDNA libraries. TCRdb re-analysed the PCR reads in MiXCR, keeping a single row per CDR3 protein. The sample has a few hundred thousand distinct CDR3 sequences, 36% seen once; the top ten hold less than 6%. Their target antigens are unknown. The sample comprised blood. All receptors come from a girl under 18 with multiple sclerosis.

This clonotype was observed a handful of times. A much larger clonotype is one base distant, so this may be a read error. The V and J genes are TRBV5-5 and TRBJ2-7; 8 bases align to TRBD2. This CDR3 has 14 residues. J lost 6 bases, V lost 5 bases, and 10 bases had no gene match. The germline CDR1 and CDR2 sequences are SGHKS and YYEKEE (reference sequence). The DNA of the CDR3 is TGTGCCAGCAGTATCTCGGCGGGGGGAGGCGAGCAGTACTTC. Protein sequence: CASSISAGGGEQYF.

The chain couples TRBV15 to TRBJ2-2; perhaps TRBD2 as D (6 bases). Germline V gene data show CDR1 as LNHNV and CDR2 as YYDKDF (reference sequence). Trimming shortened V by 7 bases and J by 7 bases, and 10 bases separated the two germline ends. The length of the CDR3 is 12 residues. CDR3 in amino acids: CATTSGFGELFF. CDR3 coding DNA: TGTGCCACCACGAGCGGGTTCGGGGAGCTGTTTTTT.

This clonotype has ten or more counts. The chain couples TRBV5-1 to TRBJ2-1; TRBD2 matches 9 bases. Germline V CDR1 and CDR2: SGHRS, YFSETQ. The length of the CDR3 is 17 residues. After removal of 3 bases from V and 0 bases from J, the junction contained 7 bases not matched to a gene. Written as DNA, the CDR3 is TGCGCCAGCAGCTACAGCGGGGGGAAGAGCTCCTACAATGAGCAGTTCTTC. It encodes CASSYSGGKSSYNEQFF.

This clonotype was observed a single time. The genes are TRBV10-3 and TRBJ2-1; 7 positions match TRBD2. The trim removed 3 bases at V and 7 bases at J, leaving 6 bases unmatched. The CDR3 has 14 residues. Germline V gives CDR1 ENHRY, CDR2 SYGVKD. The CDR3 DNA sequence: TGTGCCATCAGTGACCCCCTACTAGCGAATGAGCAGTTCTTC. This translates into CAISDPLLANEQFF.

V is TRBV27 and J is TRBJ2-2; D not resolved. V shed 3 bases and J shed 5 bases, with 7 bases lying between them. CDR1 is MNHEY and CDR2 is SMNVEV in the germline V gene (reference sequence). The CDR3 runs to 13 residues. For the CDR3, the DNA is TGTGCCAGCAGTTTTCAGATGACCGGGGAGCTGTTTTTT. It is translated as CASSFQMTGELFF.

The rearrangement links TRBV6-2 or TRBV6-3 to TRBJ2-7, with D perhaps matching TRBD1 (5 bases). The V gene's germline CDR1 is MNHEY and CDR2 SVGEGT. V gave up 6 bases and J gave up 2 bases, with 11 bases separating them. CDR3 length: 13 amino acids. CDR3 residues: CASSPDSTYEQYF. The CDR3 nucleotides are TGTGCCAGCAGCCCCGACAGCACCTACGAGCAGTACTTC.

The table lists this clonotype with a few counts. The V gene is TRBV5-1, the J gene TRBJ2-5; 9 positions agree with TRBD2. Losses at the gene ends were 4 bases for V and 0 bases for J; bases not matched to a gene: 10. CDR3 length: 17 residues. The germline V gene has CDR1 SGHRS and CDR2 YFSETQ. The CDR3 DNA reads TGCGCCAGCAGCCCCGGGGCGTCTAGCGGGGACCAAGAGACCCAGTACTTC. Its translation: CASSPGASSGDQETQYF.

The V call is TRBV29-1, the J call TRBJ2-3; 12 nucleotides agree with TRBD2. The CDR3 is made up of 16 amino acids. V was pared by 3 bases and J by 2 bases, with 6 bases of the junction left unmatched. From germline, CDR1 is SQVTM and CDR2 ANQGSEA. The CDR3 DNA is TGCAGCGTTGATGCGACTAGCGGGAGTCTCACAGATACGCAGTATTTT. It translates to CSVDATSGSLTDTQYF.